This TCR beta chain was captured by sequencing in a study of regulatory T cells in long-lasting Graves disease. Overall study results and limits: A greater number of public clonotypes (under 3,000) was shared by persistent patients than by new patients (over 900).

Trimming cost V 6 bases and J 3 bases; bases outside gene matches: 3. The CDR3 consists of 13 residues. Germline V CDR1 and CDR2: MNHEY, SMNVEV (reference sequence). iRepertoire HTBI primers and Arm-PCR of CDR3 regions built TCR beta libraries. TCRdb processed the multiplex PCR reads anew with MiXCR; each CDR3 protein has one entry. This sample has hundreds of thousands of distinct CDR3 sequences, with about 15% found just once. Time point: newly diagnosed GD, antithyroid drugs for less than 3 months. PBMCs were the source of the RNA used for TCR sequencing. This clonotype has ten or more counts. Its cognate antigen is unknown. These data also featured in a second study, about T cells in Graves' hyperthyroidism and ophthalmopathy.

Sequenced here: peripheral blood mononuclear cells (PBMCs), sampled at new diagnosis, from a patient treated with antithyroid drugs. The sequence came from a woman aged 40 to 50 with Graves disease. This chain links TRBV27 with TRBJ2-7, with 9 bases matching TRBD1. The CDR3 sequence: CASSLTGGYEQYF. The CDR3, as DNA: TGTGCCAGCAGCTTGACAGGGGGCTACGAGCAGTACTTC.